The rows below give T cell receptor beta chains drawn from one sample of a study of blood T cell repertoires in COVID-19. Assay used: immunoSEQ multiplex PCR; TCRdb lists only in-frame clones, some missing. This table has some 400,000 clones, around 87% appearing once. Sequencing was done on a sample of peripheral blood. All receptors derive from a woman aged 55-70 years with COVID-19, enrolled during active disease. Each CDR3 is given with its conserved first and last residue. A D gene is named only where the DNA matches it firmly. Some rows mark clone size as missing; the rest say once, few, many or name a class of expanded clone.

TRBD1 TRBJ2-1 TRBV2 . TGTGCCAGCAGTTCCCTCGGGACAGGGGGCTGGGAGCAGTTCTTC CASSSLGTGGWEQFF
. TRBJ1-4 TRBV9 . TGTGCCAGCAGCGTAGGGCAGCGGGATGAAAAACTGTTTTTT CASSVGQRDEKLFF
TRBD1 TRBJ1-2 TRBV5-4 once TGTGCCAGCAGCCCGACAGGGGCTGGCTATGGCTACACCTTC CASSPTGAGYGYTF
TRBD1 TRBJ2-7 TRBV4-1 . TGCGCCAGCAGCCACCCGAACAGGGGGCGTTCCTACGAGCAGTACTTC CASSHPNRGRSYEQYF
. TRBJ1-3 TRBV7-9 . TGTGCCAGCAGCTTAGGGGAATTGAGGACAGAGGTAGACACCATATATTTT CASSLGELRTEVDTIYF
. TRBJ2-7 TRBV5-6 once TGTGCCAGCAGCCCCTGGACAGAGGGAGAGCAGTACTTC CASSPWTEGEQYF
. TRBJ1-1 TRBV29-1 . TGCAGCGTGCAGGGGTACACTGAAGCTTTCTTT CSVQGYTEAFF
TRBD2 TRBJ2-5 TRBV27 once TGTGCCAGCAATAAACCCGGGACTAGCGGGGGGGGCGTCCAAGAGACCCAGTACTTC CASNKPGTSGGGVQETQYF
. TRBJ1-2 TRBV7-9 few TGTGCCAGCAGCTTAGCGCTGGCAGCGAACTATGGCTACACCTTC CASSLALAANYGYTF
TRBD1 TRBJ2-7 TRBV23-1 . TGCGCCAGCAGCCCAAGGACAGGAGGTTCCTACGAGCAGTACTTC CASSPRTGGSYEQYF
. TRBJ1-5 TRBV5-6 . TGTGCCAGCAGCTTGGGCAGGGTAAGTCAGCCCCAGCATTTT CASSLGRVSQPQHF
. TRBJ2-3 TRBV5-4 . TGTGCCAGCAGCCCCCGATGGGCCCAAGATACGCAGTATTTT CASSPRWAQDTQYF
. TRBJ1-1 TRBV5-1 . TGCGCCAGCAGCTCTACCGGGACAATGAACACTGAAGCTTTCTTT CASSSTGTMNTEAFF
. TRBJ1-1 TRBV7-9 . TGTGCCAGCAGGGAGCGGTTGGGGGGTGAAGCTTTCTTT CASRERLGGEAFF
. TRBJ1-1 TRBV28 few TGTGCCAGCAGTTTGATCGGGGGGGAAGCTTTCTTT CASSLIGGEAFF
TRBD2 TRBJ2-1 TRBV11-3 . TGTGCCAGCAGCTTAGTTCTAGCGGAATACAATGAGCAGTTCTTC CASSLVLAEYNEQFF
. TRBJ1-5 TRBV2 once TGTGCCAGCAGATATAATCAGCCCCAGCATTTT CASRYNQPQHF
. TRBJ1-2 TRBV6-5 . TGTGCCAGCAGTTACAGGTCCGCAGGGAACTATGGCTACACCTTC CASSYRSAGNYGYTF
TRBD1 TRBJ1-1 TRBV25-1 once TGTGCCAGCCAAAGGGGGCGGACTGAAGCTTTCTTT CASQRGRTEAFF
. TRBJ1-5 TRBV21-1 . TGTGCCAGCAGCAAAAACGTTGCACTGAGTAGCAATCAGCCCCAGCATTTT CASSKNVALSSNQPQHF
TRBD1 TRBJ1-6 TRBV4-1 . TGCGCCAGCAGCCCCGAGACAGGGCGCTCCTATAATTCACCCCTCCACTTT CASSPETGRSYNSPLHF
. TRBJ1-1 TRBV7-2 . TGTGCCAGCAGCTTATCCCGGTGGACAGCCTTGAACACTGAAGCTTTCTTT CASSLSRWTALNTEAFF
. TRBJ1-1 TRBV20-1 . TGCAGTGCTGCACGGGGTGAAGCTTTCTTT CSAARGEAFF
TRBD1 TRBJ1-3 TRBV18 . TGTGCCAGCTCACCAGGACAGGGGGCAATCTCTGGAAACACCATATATTTT CASSPGQGAISGNTIYF
. TRBJ1-2 TRBV19 . TGTGCCTCTCAACAGGAAGGTGGCTACACCTTC CASQQEGGYTF
. TRBJ2-5 TRBV5-5 . TGTGCCAGCAGCTTGGGGGGGGTAGGCACAGAGACCCAGTACTTC CASSLGGVGTETQYF
. TRBJ1-3 TRBV19 . TGTGCCAGTAGTCGGGGGGCTGGAAACACCATATATTTT CASSRGAGNTIYF
TRBD1 TRBJ2-7 TRBV27 . TGTGCCAGCAGTTCAGAGAGCAGGGGGCGGCCCCGAGTGCAGTACTTC CASSSESRGRPRVQYF
. TRBJ1-5 TRBV19 . TGTGCCAGTAGTTTTCCGGGTACTCAGCCCCAGCATTTT CASSFPGTQPQHF
. TRBJ2-6 TRBV13 . TGTGCCAGCAGCTTCGCAGGGGTTGGGGCCAACGTCCTGACTTTC CASSFAGVGANVLTF
TRBD1 TRBJ2-7 TRBV29-1 . TGCAGCGCAAACAGGGGAAGTGAGGAGCAGTACTTC CSANRGSEEQYF
TRBD1 TRBJ1-2 TRBV7-9 once TGTGCCAGCAGCTTAGGGGGGACAGGGGGATACTATGGCTACACCTTC CASSLGGTGGYYGYTF
. TRBJ1-2 TRBV30 . TGTGCCTGGAGTCGAGGGACACCCCAAGTCTATGGCTACACCTTC CAWSRGTPQVYGYTF
. TRBJ2-1 TRBV5-1 . TGCGCCAGCAGCTTGAGTCTAACTGAGCAGTTCTTC CASSLSLTEQFF
TRBD1 TRBJ1-2 TRBV6-5 few TGTGCCAGCAGGCGGCAGGGGGATTGGTATGGCTACACCTTC CASRRQGDWYGYTF
. TRBJ2-7 TRBV5-1 . TGCGCCAGCAGCTTCTACCGCAACTCCTACGAGCAGTACTTC CASSFYRNSYEQYF
. TRBJ2-1 TRBV3-1/TRBV3-2 . TGTGCCAGCAGCCCCGCTGAGGCGGACTACAATGAGCAGTTCTTC CASSPAEADYNEQFF
. TRBJ1-2 TRBV21-1 . TGTGCCAGCAGCAAAGGTGACGGGACAAATTCCTATGGCTACACCTTC CASSKGDGTNSYGYTF
. TRBJ1-1 TRBV18 . TGTGCCAGCTCACCCGAACTGGGCAGGGATCGGCCTGAAGCTTTCTTT CASSPELGRDRPEAFF
TRBD1 TRBJ1-1 TRBV5-1 . TGCGCCAGCCAGACAGGGACCCTGAACACTGAAGCTTTCTTT CASQTGTLNTEAFF
TRBD2 TRBJ2-1 TRBV3-1/TRBV3-2 . TGTGCCAGCAGCCAAGAGGCGGGGGGCCGGTGGTTCTTC CASSQEAGGRWFF
. TRBJ1-6 TRBV7-2 . TGTGCCAGCAGCTTACGGCAGGCGAATAATTCACCCCTCCACTTT CASSLRQANNSPLHF
TRBD1 TRBJ1-5 TRBV28 . TGTGCCAGCAGTTCCGACAGGGCTCAGCCCCAGCATTTT CASSSDRAQPQHF
TRBD1 TRBJ2-5 TRBV3-1/TRBV3-2 . TGTGCCAGCAGCCCTCAAAAGGGACAGGGGAGAGAGACCCAGTACTTC CASSPQKGQGRETQYF
. TRBJ1-1 TRBV3-1/TRBV3-2 . TGTGCCAGCAGCCAAGCTAACACTGAAGCTTTCTTT CASSQANTEAFF
. TRBJ1-1 TRBV19 . TGTGCCAGTAGTGTGGGGGCAGGTACTGAAGCTTTCTTT CASSVGAGTEAFF
TRBD2 TRBJ2-2 TRBV5-1 . TGCGCCAGCAGCCAGAGGACTAGCGGGGGCGAGCTGTTTTTT CASSQRTSGGELFF
TRBD2 TRBJ2-2 TRBV23-1 once TGCGCCCCCTTTCGAGCGGGGCCTAACACCGGGGAGCTGTTTTTT CAPFRAGPNTGELFF
TRBD1 TRBJ2-7 TRBV6-5 . TGTGCCAGCAGTCCCGGGTGGACAGGGACCTACGAGCAGTACTTC CASSPGWTGTYEQYF
. TRBJ1-3 TRBV7-9 . TGTGCCAGCAGCGTCAGGGACTCCGGAAACACCATATATTTT CASSVRDSGNTIYF
TRBD1 TRBJ1-1 TRBV6-5 . TGTGCCAGCGGGCTGGGACAGGGGCTCACTGAAGCTTTCTTT CASGLGQGLTEAFF
. TRBJ1-4 TRBV5-4 . TGTGCCAGCAGCTTGGCGGCGGTGAAGAAACTGTTTTTT CASSLAAVKKLFF
. TRBJ2-7 TRBV6-2/TRBV6-3 . TGTGCCAGCAGCCGTCTAGAATTTACCTCCTACGAGCAGTACTTC CASSRLEFTSYEQYF
. TRBJ1-4 TRBV29-1 . TGCAGCGTTGAACCCGTAGCAACTAATGAAAAACTGTTTTTT CSVEPVATNEKLFF
. TRBJ2-3 TRBV11-2 . TGTGCCAGCAGCTTATCCCGGGATACGCAGTATTTT CASSLSRDTQYF
TRBD1 TRBJ2-1 TRBV4-1 . TGCGCCAGCAGCCAAGTTGGGGACAGGGAAGGCGAGCAGTTCTTC CASSQVGDREGEQFF
TRBD1 TRBJ2-1 TRBV27 . TGTGCCAGCAGTTCACAGGGGGAGTTCAATGAGCAGTTCTTC CASSSQGEFNEQFF